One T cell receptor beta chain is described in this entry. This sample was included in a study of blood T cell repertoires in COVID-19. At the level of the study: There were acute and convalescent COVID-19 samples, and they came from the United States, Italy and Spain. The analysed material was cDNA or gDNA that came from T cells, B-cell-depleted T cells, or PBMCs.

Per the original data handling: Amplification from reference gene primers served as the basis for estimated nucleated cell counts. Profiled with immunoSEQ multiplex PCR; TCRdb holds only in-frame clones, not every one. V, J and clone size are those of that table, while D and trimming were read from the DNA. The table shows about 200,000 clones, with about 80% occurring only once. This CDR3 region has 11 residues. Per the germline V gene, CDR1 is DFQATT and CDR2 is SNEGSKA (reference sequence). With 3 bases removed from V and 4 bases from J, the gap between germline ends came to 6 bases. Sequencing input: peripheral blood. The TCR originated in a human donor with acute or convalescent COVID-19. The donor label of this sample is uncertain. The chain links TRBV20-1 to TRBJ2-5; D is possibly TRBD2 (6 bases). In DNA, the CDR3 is TGCAGTGCTAGCGGGGGAGAGACCCAGTACTTC. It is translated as CSASGGETQYF.